This T cell receptor (beta chain) was sequenced for a study of Ad26.COV2.S vaccination and SARS-CoV-2 variants. Study as a whole: Into the muscle, Ad26.COV2.S was dosed once or twice, 56 days apart.

Comment on this clone: Its antigen is currently unknown.

Whole-study results and caveats: There was a possibility that the TCR breadth and depth analyses underestimated total T cell responses. Post-vaccination breadth of spike-specific CD8+ and CD4+ T cell responses was reportedly substantial.

Sample treatment: over 15 received Ad26.COV2.S at low or high dose, single or two shots; 5 received placebo; per-sample allocation not given. Material that was analyzed had been drawn on day 63 after the first vaccine or placebo injection. It was an adult aged 18-55 years in Boston who was the donor. The germline gives CDR1 LGHNA, CDR2 YSLEER. The CDR3 runs 15 residues. Trimming pared 4 bases from V and 5 bases from J, leaving 17 bases between. The method was immunoSEQ multiplex PCR; TCRdb's version includes in-frame clones alone and lacks a portion of them. The table lists 350,000 to 550,000 clones, roughly nine tenths of them singletons.

The sequence came from a person aged 18-60 years who received the Ad26.COV2.S COVID-19 vaccine or a placebo. The material was peripheral blood, obtained in a trial of Ad26.COV2.S vaccine versus placebo. The chain is built from TRBV4-3 and TRBJ1-1; D is unclear. The CDR3 protein is CASSRGIDGVTEAFF. The CDR3 DNA sequence: TGCGCCAGCAGCCGAGGGATTGACGGGGTGACTGAAGCTTTCTTT.